A single sample gave rise to the 2 T cell receptor beta chains below, sequenced in a study of T cell repertoires in cytomegalovirus infection. In TCRdb, the reads were re-called with MiXCR into one record per CDR3 protein. The sample holds approximately 190,000 distinct CDR3 sequences, approximately 30% seen once. Input material: PBMCs. The receptors shown here come from a human donor in good health (CMV status not recorded). Some clones in this sample may be carry-over from other donors' samples.

V is TRBV6-8 and J is TRBJ1-1, with a possible D match to TRBD1 (5 bases). The CDR3 runs to 14 residues. Trimming left V 10 bases short and J 5 bases short, with 20 bases between. The germline V gene has CDR1 MNHGY and CDR2 SAAAGT. The CDR3 protein is CANRGEGPGTEAFF. In nucleotides, the CDR3 is TGTGCCAACCGGGGCGAGGGGCCGGGGACTGAAGCTTTCTTT.

Comments on this clonotype: It is likely a read error, because the conserved phenylalanine at the end of the CDR3 is missing. The chain combines TRBV5-6 with TRBJ2-5; D perhaps matches TRBD1 (5 bases). The CDR3 totals 12 residues. V was clipped by 0 bases and J by 6 bases, with 6 bases between them. In germline, CDR1 is SGHDT, CDR2 YYEEEE. The chain's CDR3 is CASSLEGKTQYY. In nucleotides, the CDR3 is TGTGCCAGCAGCTTGGAGGGGAAGACCCAGTACTAC.